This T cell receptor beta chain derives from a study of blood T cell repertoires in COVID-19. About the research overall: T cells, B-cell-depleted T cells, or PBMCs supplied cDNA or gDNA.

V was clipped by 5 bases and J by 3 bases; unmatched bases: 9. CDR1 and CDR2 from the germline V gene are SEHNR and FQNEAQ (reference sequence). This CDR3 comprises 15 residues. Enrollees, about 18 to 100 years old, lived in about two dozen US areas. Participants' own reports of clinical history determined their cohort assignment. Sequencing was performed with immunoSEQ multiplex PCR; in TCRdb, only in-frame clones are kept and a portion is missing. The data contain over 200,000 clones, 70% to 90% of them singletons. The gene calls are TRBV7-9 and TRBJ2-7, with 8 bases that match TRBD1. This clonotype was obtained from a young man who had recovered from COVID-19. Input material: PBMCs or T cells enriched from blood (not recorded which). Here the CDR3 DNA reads TGTGCCAGCAGCGGGGGGACAGGACTGTTCTACGAGCAGTACTTC. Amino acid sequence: CASSGGTGLFYEQYF.